This T cell receptor (beta chain) emerged from a study of beta chain features in type 1 diabetes (dated by TCRdb to between 2017 and 2018). Notes on the research overall: Mean age, gender distribution, total cell number and subset yield were not different between patients and healthy donors. A total of 100 million to 110 million sorted cells were examined across all samples, and a strong correlation was observed between cell number per subset and RNA yield. The study compared TCRB repertoires of sorted circulating CD4+ T cell subsets between recently diagnosed type 1 diabetes patients and matched healthy donors. Regulatory and stem cell-like memory subsets were obtained from only 8 patients and roughly eight healthy donors, while naive and central memory subsets were obtained from all 30 or so donors. Overall study outcomes, separate from this receptor: Type 1 diabetes patients showed a moderate but significant shortening of TCRB CDR3 length in all four CD4+ subsets. HLA sub-analyses involved small numbers of individuals, so any influence of HLA type on TCRB rearrangement remained unresolved. Because cDNA was sequenced instead of genomic DNA, highly expressing activated cells could be over-represented, though the groups showed no difference in activation or CD3 levels. At VDJ recombination sites, patients with type 1 diabetes made fewer insertions and deleted more nucleotides, a pattern implying thymic rearrangement abnormalities. Naive, central memory and regulatory TCRB repertoires appeared to be more similar among patients than among healthy donors. PCR may preferentially amplify shorter templates, but because patient and control samples were amplified and corrected together, any resulting skew would affect both groups equally.

Note on this clone: Its antigen is not yet known. The record has no base qualities; no much larger clone is one base away.

As encoded in the germline V gene, CDR1 is MGHDK while CDR2 is SYGVNS. The CDR3 runs 18 residues from the cysteine to the phenylalanine. Of the read, only the CDR3 DNA is kept; its 54 bases are in frame from base 1. V is pruned by 2 bases and J by 3 bases, leaving 15 bases of the junction without a gene match. The entire amount of isolated RNA was reverse transcribed using the High Capacity cDNA Reverse Transcription Kit, so the sequenced TCRB transcripts were expressed ones. Naive, central memory and regulatory T cell samples underwent deep immunoSEQ sequencing, averaging about 3.57 million total reads per sample. Sorted cells were lysed in RLT buffer, and RNA was extracted using DNase-treated RNeasy Micro or Mini kits according to cell number. Each cell subset was processed on its own to prevent cross-contamination, while patient and healthy donor samples were processed together. The immunoSEQ multiplex PCR was used to amplify TCRB sequences from cDNA, generating 87-bp fragments that spanned the CDR3 region. Sequencing of the amplicons was performed on the Illumina HiSeq platform. In the authors' own workflow: Synthetic template baselines were used to correct PCR bias computationally, reads within Hamming distance 2 were collapsed together, and singletons that could not be merged were discarded. By aligning reads against IMGT, V, D and J genes, CDR3 length, and insertions or deletions at six rearrangement sites were assigned. Clonotype counts were normalized to sorted cell number within each subset before computing true diversity and Gini coefficients with the tcR R package. The overlap coefficient, calculated on TCRB nucleotide sequences, was used to measure repertoire sharing. Out-of-frame TCRB sequences from naive cells were analyzed to stand in for the pre-selection repertoire. In TCRdb, the immuneACCESS table is reduced to in-frame sequences with V and J assigned. These tables do not hold every clone; where another copy was compared, an unresolved V gene accounts for under half, and the others remain unexplained. V and J calls plus clone size are reproduced from that table; the DNA served to infer D and trimming. This sample has about 620,000 clones in its table, and about 14% of those were observed once. The ten largest clones add up to approximately 0.093% of the sample.

Each donor gave one peripheral blood draw, approximately 100 mL on average, collected into heparinised tubes. A BD FACSAria II and a panel including CD45RO, CCR7, CD25, CD127, CD95 and CD27 were used to sort naive, central memory, regulatory and stem cell-like memory CD4+ T cells. Every sorted population had a purity above 95%. PBMCs were separated immediately by Lymphoprep density gradient centrifugation and were stained directly, without being cultured. So that batch effects would be minimized, each experiment stained and sorted samples in pairs, pairing one healthy donor with one patient. The chain was built from TRBV25-1 and TRBJ1-2, and TRBD1 matches 7 of the central bases. The sequencing sample was made of naive CD4+ T cells from blood. This specimen's cell subset or site label, interpreted: true naive CD4+ T cells. This sequence was found in a young man in good health. Here the CDR3 is given as CASSETNRYRGSDYGYTF. The DNA sequence is as follows: TGTGCCAGCAGTGAAACAAACCGTTACAGGGGATCGGACTATGGCTACACCTTC.